This T cell receptor beta chain was found in a study of radiation and T cells in renal cell carcinoma (TCRdb year 2020). Notes on the research overall: In total, 50 to 55 samples underwent TCR beta sequencing: around 25 tumors plus 27 peripheral blood samples. The final blood draw was performed at 4 weeks after radiation, at the same time as nephrectomy. In the roughly 49 samples combined, some 4,000,000 unique CDR3 nucleotide sequences were found, encoding about 2.7 million unique CDR3 amino acid sequences.

What this sample's time point label stands for: blood 4 weeks post-SBRT, at nephrectomy. The treatment or condition label for this specimen denotes: 15 Gy SBRT to primary tumor, nephrectomy 4 weeks later. The samples were obtained from a clinical trial, where primary renal cell carcinomas were treated with 15 Gy stereotactic body radiation therapy and then removed by nephrectomy 4 weeks afterward. To follow tumor-enriched clonotypes, peripheral blood was collected serially from radiation-treated patients at baseline and again at 2 weeks and 4 weeks after SBRT. Every patient had renal cell carcinoma of clear cell pathology. Genomic DNA for TCR sequencing was prepared using the QIAamp DNA Blood Mini Kit (Qiagen). Only samples passing all quality control checks were included in the analyses. The investigation overall reported the following: Because the trial had a single-armed design, the trial could not examine how radiation dose or scheduling affected the TCR repertoire. Changes in the blood repertoire were not tracked past 4 weeks after treatment. In blood, the top tumor clonotypes increased from baseline to 2 weeks after radiation and then shrank by 4 weeks, which suggests a temporary expansion of tumor-resident clones. No pretreatment tumor biopsies were available, so the baseline intratumoral presence of clonotypes could not be determined.

TCR beta libraries were generated from genomic DNA with the immunoSEQ kit, following the manufacturer's recommendations. Library preparation used a first multiplex PCR with proprietary primers, then a second PCR adding unique barcodes, with bead cleanups after each round. A kit-provided positive control reaction and a negative control reaction were included in every sample batch. The final libraries were assessed on an Agilent 4200 TapeStation D1000 ScreenTape, pooled by volume, and quantified by qPCR. Sequencing was performed on an Illumina NextSeq500 using a MidOutput 150-cycle cartridge, with 156 Read1 cycles, 15 Index1 cycles, and the kit custom primers. The pooled library was loaded at approximately 1.1 pM with a roughly 22% PhiX control spike-in. As for the original processing: The vendor-processed data were analyzed in R, and a clonotype was defined as all T cells that share the same CDR3 nucleotide sequence. In the clone abundance analyses, frequencies in each sample were normalized to that sample's 10,000 most abundant clones. Public T cell clones, which averaged fewer than five per sample, were removed prior to analysis. Tumor-enriched clonotypes and baseline blood-enriched clonotypes were defined as those with an abundance difference of at least 32-fold between compartments. Clonotypes expanded or contracted between blood time points were identified with a beta-binomial differential abundance model. Tumor-blood repertoire similarity was measured with the Baroni-Urbani and Buser coefficient, and groups were compared using two-tailed Wilcoxon tests in R. TCRdb limited this immuneACCESS table to in-frame rearrangements with V and J called. A share of clones is missing; checked studies link under half to unresolved V genes, and the rest is unexplained. The DNA was the basis for D and trimming; V, J and clone size are from that table. In all, the sample holds over 25,000 clones, and 65% to 85% of those were seen once. Jointly, the top ten make up about 30% of the sample.

A note on this clone: The specificity of this receptor is unknown. Base qualities are not provided; no much larger clone lies one nucleotide away.

The sample was blood, taken from a patient whose treatment included radiotherapy and nephrectomy. This sequence originates from a man between 60 and 75 years old with renal cell carcinoma.

The nucleotide sequence reads as follows: TGTGCCTGGAGACAGGGGTTATACACAGATACGCAGTATTTT. It is translated as CAWRQGLYTDTQYF. The rearranged chain carries TRBV30 and TRBJ2-3, with 7 bases in between that match TRBD1. V loses 3 bases at its end and J loses 2 bases; junction bases beyond the gene matches: 5. Taken from the germline V gene (reference sequence), the CDR1 and CDR2 loops are GTSNPN and SVGIG. Including cysteine and phenylalanine, the CDR3 has 14 amino acids. Only the CDR3 DNA is retained, 42 bases long and in frame from the first base.